The entry that follows covers one TCR beta chain sequence. This sample is part of a study of cytomegalovirus exposure and HLA in healthy donors. It was with 60 Vbeta and 13 Jbeta primers that the PCR ran. The data were produced by immunoSEQ multiplex PCR, yet TCRdb's version contains in-frame clones alone and is incomplete. The table lists fewer than 50,000 clones, roughly 63% of them singletons. Trimming pared 6 bases from V and 0 bases from J, leaving 15 bases between. Looked up from germline, CDR1 is LNHDA and CDR2 is SQIVND (reference sequence). This CDR3 comprises 16 residues. This receptor was obtained from a man aged 55 to 70 in good health and CMV-seropositive. V and J are TRBV19 and TRBJ2-1; a possible D gene is TRBD1 (6 bases). Sequencing used PBMCs. The CDR3 here is CASRGRGGSSYNEQFF. Written as DNA, the CDR3 is TGTGCCAGTAGGGGGAGAGGGGGAAGCTCCTACAATGAGCAGTTCTTC.